These 11 T cell receptor beta chains came from one sample sequenced in a study of blood T cell repertoires in COVID-19. Using immunoSEQ multiplex PCR, the repertoire was profiled, and TCRdb retains in-frame clones only, with some absent. The top ten hold approximately 9% of the sample, which has around 300,000 clones, 83% seen once. The sequenced material came from peripheral blood. These receptor sequences come from a woman aged 50 to 60 who had recovered from COVID-19.

This clone was detected only once. V usage is TRBV28 and J usage is TRBJ2-5; TRBD1 aligns across 11 bases. Germline V gene data show CDR1 as MDHEN and CDR2 as SYDVKM. Trimming cost V 8 bases and J 4 bases; bases outside gene matches: 6. There are 14 residues in the CDR3. DNA of the CDR3: TGTGCCAGCTTGCCGGGACAGGGGGGAGAGACCCAGTACTTC. It specifies CASLPGQGGETQYF.

The chain recombines TRBV6-5 with TRBJ1-2, with 7 bases aligning to TRBD1. V shed 7 bases, J shed 1 base, and the junction held 9 bases outside the gene matches. The length of the CDR3 is 15 residues. From germline, CDR1 is MNHEY and CDR2 SVGAGI. The CDR3: CASIPTGASNYGYTF. The CDR3 DNA sequence: TGTGCCAGCATTCCTACAGGGGCCAGTAACTATGGCTACACCTTC.

The rearrangement joins TRBV5-6 to TRBJ2-3; 9 bases are shared with TRBD1. The V gene's germline CDR1 is SGHDT and CDR2 YYEEEE. The junction had 4 bases not matched to a gene; V was cut back by 2 bases and J by 6 bases. The CDR3 runs 14 residues. The DNA for the CDR3 is TGTGCCAGCAGCTTCGGGACAGGGTCGGATACGCAGTATTTT. It is translated as CASSFGTGSDTQYF.

This clone was seen more than once but under ten times. The chain combines TRBV7-3 with TRBJ2-5; TRBD1 is a possible D gene (6 bases). The CDR3 runs 14 residues. Germline V gene sequence: CDR1 SGHTA, CDR2 FQGTGA. The V end was cut by 4 bases, the J end by 5 bases, with 14 bases between. Here the CDR3 reads CASSSGPRGETQYF. The CDR3 DNA is TGTGCCAGCAGCTCCGGGCCCAGGGGCGAGACCCAGTACTTC.

This chain connects TRBV28 to TRBJ1-1; D remains unclear. The V gene lost 6 bases and the J gene lost 0 bases, with 11 bases spanning the gap. Germline V CDR1 and CDR2: MDHEN, SYDVKM. The CDR3 extends over 14 amino acids. The CDR3 DNA reads TGTGCCAGCAGCCCGACAAGAATGAACACTGAAGCTTTCTTT. Translating gives CASSPTRMNTEAFF.

The gene calls are TRBV5-4 and TRBJ1-2; 10 nucleotides line up with TRBD1. The CDR3 loop spans 13 amino acids. V gave up 3 bases and J gave up 5 bases; unmatched junction bases: 1. Germline lookup yields CDR1 SGHNT and CDR2 YYREEE (reference sequence). CDR3 region: CASSSGQGYGYTF. Here the CDR3 DNA reads TGTGCCAGCAGCTCGGGACAGGGGTATGGCTACACCTTC.

The CDR3 DNA reads as TGTGCCACCAGGGGGAGTGGGGTCGGCAATGAGCAGTTCTTC. Translated, it gives CATRGSGVGNEQFF. The chain has TRBV24-1 and TRBJ2-1; tentative D call: TRBD2 (5 bases). Per the germline V gene, CDR1 is KGHDR and CDR2 is SFDVKD. The CDR3 has 14 residues. Trimming removed 7 bases from V and 6 bases from J, with 15 bases in between.

The chain combines TRBV7-8 with TRBJ1-6; D remains ambiguous. Germline V gene data show CDR1 as SGHVS and CDR2 as FQNEAQ. V was shortened by 2 bases and J by 10 bases, with 9 bases between the two germline ends. The CDR3 is made up of 13 amino acids. CDR3 DNA: TGTGCCAGCAGCTTAAATTTTGAGTCACCCCTCCACTTT. Translated: CASSLNFESPLHF.

V usage is TRBV30 and J usage is TRBJ2-3; 11 nucleotides match TRBD2. Germline V CDR1 and CDR2: GTSNPN, SVGIG (reference sequence). The CDR3 length is 14 residues. The V and J ends lost 3 bases and 1 base, in that order; junction bases with no gene match: 0. The CDR3 region is CAWRTSGGTDTQYF. The CDR3 DNA reads as TGTGCCTGGAGGACTAGCGGGGGCACAGATACGCAGTATTTT.

The chain couples TRBV11-1 to TRBJ1-1; TRBD1 aligns across 10 bases. The CDR3 sequence is 13 residues long. Per germline, CDR1 SGHAT and CDR2 FQDESV (reference sequence). The junction had 7 bases not matched to a gene; V was cut back by 9 bases and J by 6 bases. The CDR3 sequence is CASKGTGDSEAFF. The DNA of the CDR3 is TGTGCCAGTAAGGGGACAGGGGACTCTGAAGCTTTCTTT.

The table lists this clone with a few counts. This chain links TRBV30 with TRBJ1-4; TRBD1 matches at 9 bases. From germline, CDR1 is GTSNPN and CDR2 SVGIG (reference sequence). CDR3 length: 15 amino acids. V was clipped by 2 bases and J by 8 bases; unmatched bases: 9. The CDR3 reads CAWSTGTGRGEKLFF. DNA for the CDR3: TGTGCCTGGAGTACTGGGACAGGGAGGGGAGAAAAACTGTTTTTT.